The next 32 T cell receptor beta chains were all read from a single sample in a study of blood T cell repertoires in COVID-19. Clones were read by immunoSEQ multiplex PCR, and TCRdb kept only the in-frame ones, dropping some. The repertoire holds some 110,000 clones, with 65% to 80% as singletons. Sample: peripheral blood. Receptors were obtained from a man aged 65 to 85 with acute or convalescent COVID-19.

This chain uses TRBV5-6 with TRBJ1-3; TRBD1 matches 9 bases. Trimming cost V 3 bases and J 6 bases; bases outside gene matches: 10. The germline V gene encodes CDR1 SGHDT and CDR2 YYEEEE. The CDR3 spans 16 residues. The CDR3 is CASSSGGDRVENTIYF. The CDR3, as DNA: TGTGCCAGCAGCTCGGGAGGGGACAGGGTTGAAAACACCATATATTTT.

The chain links TRBV15 to TRBJ2-1; 8 bases line up with TRBD1. V dropped 5 bases and J dropped 0; count of bases not matched to a gene: 3. CDR3 size: 15 residues. In germline, CDR1 is LNHNV, CDR2 YYDKDF (reference sequence). CDR3 region: CATSGGQASYNEQFF. CDR3 in DNA: TGTGCCACCAGCGGGGGACAGGCCTCCTACAATGAGCAGTTCTTC. The full variable domain, with the rest looked up from reference TRBV15 and TRBJ2-1, is DAMVIQNPRYQVTQFGKPVTLSCSQTLNHNVMYWYQQKSSQAPKLLFHYYDKDFNNEADTPDNFQSRRPNTSFCFLDIRSPGLGDTAMYLCATSGGQASYNEQFFGPGTRLTVL.

The gene calls are TRBV15 and TRBJ2-7; possibly TRBD2 for D (7 bases). The CDR3 sequence is 15 residues long. CDR1 is LNHNV and CDR2 is YYDKDF in the germline V gene (reference sequence). V lost 5 bases and J 0 bases, leaving 14 bases between the germline ends. The CDR3 here is CATSPAGTNSYEQYF. The CDR3, as DNA: TGTGCCACCAGCCCAGCGGGGACAAACTCCTACGAGCAGTACTTC.

This chain joins TRBV9 and TRBJ1-1; the match to TRBD1 covers 8 bases. Per the germline V gene, CDR1 is SGDLS and CDR2 is YYNGEE. V trimming: 0 bases; J trimming: 5 bases; junction bases outside the gene matches: 6. The CDR3 sequence is 15 residues long. The CDR3 sequence: CASSVAGQGATEAFF. CDR3 nucleotide sequence: TGTGCCAGCAGCGTAGCTGGGCAGGGGGCGACTGAAGCTTTCTTT.

The V call is TRBV10-3, the J call TRBJ2-2; 7 bases agree with TRBD1. The CDR3 has 15 residues. With V trimmed by 8 bases and J by 1 base, 7 bases remained unmatched. Germline CDR1 and CDR2: ENHRY and SYGVKD. This chain's CDR3 is CAIGQQGQNTGELFF. For the CDR3, the DNA is TGTGCCATCGGCCAACAGGGGCAGAACACCGGGGAGCTGTTTTTT.

The gene calls are TRBV30 and TRBJ2-7; TRBD2 is a possible D gene (6 bases). CDR3 length: 15 amino acids. V dropped 1 base and J dropped 3 bases, with 16 bases sitting between them. CDR1 and CDR2 from the germline V gene are GTSNPN and SVGIG (reference sequence). The CDR3 loop is CAWSATGTGGYEQYF. For the CDR3, the DNA is TGTGCCTGGAGTGCTACCGGGACTGGCGGCTACGAGCAGTACTTC.

V usage is TRBV2 and J usage is TRBJ2-2; TRBD2 matches at 15 bases. V trimming: 4 bases; J trimming: 2 bases; junction bases outside the gene matches: 5. This CDR3 is built from 18 residues. Germline loops: CDR1 SNHLY, CDR2 FYNNEI. For the CDR3, the DNA is TGTGCCAGCAGTGTGGGGACTAGCGGGAGGACTAACACCGGGGAGCTGTTTTTT. It is translated as CASSVGTSGRTNTGELFF. The whole variable domain, filled in from reference TRBV2 and TRBJ2-2, reads EPEVTQTPSHQVTQMGQEVILRCVPISNHLYFYWYRQILGQKVEFLVSFYNNEISEKSEIFDDQFSVERPDGSNFTLKIRSTKLEDSAMYFCASSVGTSGRTNTGELFFGEGSRLTVL.

V is TRBV28 and J is TRBJ1-3; no firm D call. Germline-derived CDR1 and CDR2 are MDHEN and SYDVKM. Trimming took off 7 bases at V and 0 bases at J, with 4 bases between the two ends. The CDR3 is 12 amino acids. CDR3 nucleotides: TGTGCCAGCACTAGCTCTGGAAACACCATATATTTT. Its protein product is CASTSSGNTIYF.

There are a few counts of this clone. The V and J genes are TRBV13 and TRBJ2-2; a weak D match, TRBD1 (7 bases). Germline V gene data show CDR1 as PRHDT and CDR2 as FYEKMQ (reference sequence). V was cut by 7 bases and J by 0 bases, with 12 bases left in between. The CDR3 contains 15 residues. The CDR3 sequence: CASKGGTANTGELFF. CDR3 coding DNA: TGTGCCAGCAAGGGCGGGACAGCGAACACCGGGGAGCTGTTTTTT.

The chain recombines TRBV4-2 with TRBJ2-7, with 10 bases identical to TRBD1. There are 15 residues in the CDR3. J was trimmed by 3 bases and V by 1 base; bases with no gene match: 3. The germline CDR1 and CDR2 sequences are LGHNA and YNFKEQ. CDR3 sequence reads: CASSQGRDRGYEQYF. The CDR3 DNA reads TGTGCCAGCAGCCAAGGCCGGGACAGGGGCTACGAGCAGTACTTC.

The J gene is TRBJ2-3, the V gene TRBV5-6; the D gene is possibly TRBD2 (5 bases). V lost 4 bases and J lost 11, with 23 bases in between. The CDR3 sequence is 15 residues long. CDR1 is SGHDT, CDR2 YYEEEE, per germline. In DNA form, the CDR3 reads TGTGCCAGCAGCCCCGGTTCTACCCTTCACGAGGGGCAGTATTTT. Its protein is CASSPGSTLHEGQYF.

The chain carries TRBV29-1 and TRBJ2-3, with 7 bases fitting TRBD1. CDR1 is SQVTM and CDR2 is ANQGSEA in the germline V gene. V was clipped by 5 bases and J by 2 bases; unmatched bases: 10. The CDR3 is made up of 15 amino acids. The CDR3 DNA follows: TGCAGCGTTTTATTATCCGGGACAGCCACAGATACGCAGTATTTT. Its translation: CSVLLSGTATDTQYF.

V usage is TRBV7-2 and J usage is TRBJ2-3; 7 positions match TRBD1. V lost 3 bases, J lost 8 bases, and 11 bases stayed unmatched. Germline CDR1 is SGHTA and CDR2 is FQGNSA. The length of the CDR3 is 15 residues. CDR3 in amino acids: CASSFTTGTEATQYF. The CDR3 DNA is TGTGCCAGCAGCTTTACGACAGGGACGGAGGCTACGCAGTATTTT.

The V gene is TRBV9, the J gene TRBJ1-1; 7 bases line up with TRBD1. The V segment lost 2 bases and the J segment 4 bases; nucleotides outside the gene matches: 8. This CDR3 is built from 15 residues. The V gene's germline CDR1 is SGDLS and CDR2 YYNGEE. CDR3 bases: TGTGCCAGCAGCGTCCAGGGGGGCAGGGCCACTGAAGCTTTCTTT. This codes for CASSVQGGRATEAFF.

The CDR3 DNA is TGTGCCAGCAGTTCAGGGGAGTGGTCGAATTCACCCCTCCACTTT. Translating gives CASSSGEWSNSPLHF. J is TRBJ1-6 and V is TRBV28; tentatively, D is TRBD1 (6 bases). There are 15 residues in the CDR3. The V end lost 4 bases, the J end lost 7 bases, and 14 bases lay between the germline ends. CDR1 is MDHEN and CDR2 is SYDVKM in the germline V gene.

This chain uses TRBV19 with TRBJ2-7; maybe TRBD2 (6 bases). Germline loops: CDR1 LNHDA, CDR2 SQIVND (reference sequence). The CDR3 extends over 14 amino acids. V was clipped by 5 bases and J by 3 bases, with 14 bases between them. CDR3 sequence: CASSSQSGVYEQYF. CDR3 nucleotide sequence: TGTGCCAGTAGTTCTCAGTCGGGGGTCTACGAGCAGTACTTC.

The rearrangement links TRBV29-1 to TRBJ2-3; D is unclear. Germline CDR1 reads SQVTM; CDR2 reads ANQGSEA. V was trimmed by 2 bases and J by 2 bases, leaving 8 bases between them. CDR3 length: 13 amino acids. As DNA, the CDR3 is TGCAGCGTTGAATCACGAGACACAGATACGCAGTATTTT. Translation gives CSVESRDTDTQYF.

This rearrangement joins TRBV10-3 to TRBJ2-1; 8 bases line up with TRBD2. Germline loops: CDR1 ENHRY, CDR2 SYGVKD. CDR3 length equals 16 residues. J lost 6 bases, V lost 0 bases, and 7 bases had no gene match. This CDR3 is CAISESIGGGINEQFF. DNA of the CDR3: TGTGCCATCAGTGAGTCGATAGGCGGGGGGATCAATGAGCAGTTCTTC.

V usage is TRBV5-1 and J usage is TRBJ2-5; 12 bases map to TRBD2. With 4 bases clipped from V and 5 bases from J, the junction kept 9 bases outside the gene matches. Germline CDR1 SGHRS, CDR2 YFSETQ. CDR3 size: 16 residues. DNA for the CDR3: TGCGCCAGCAGCACAGGACTAGCGGGGAATAGGGAGACCCAGTACTTC. It encodes CASSTGLAGNRETQYF.

The chain links TRBV7-6 to TRBJ1-1, with 7 bases that match TRBD1. Germline CDR1 and CDR2: SGHVS and FNYEAQ. Trimming cost V 5 bases and J 1 base; bases outside gene matches: 10. The CDR3 has 16 amino acids. CDR3 residues: CASSPQTGLSNTEAFF. As DNA, the CDR3 is TGTGCCAGCAGCCCCCAGACAGGGTTGTCGAACACTGAAGCTTTCTTT. The full variable domain, rest sourced from reference TRBV7-6 and TRBJ1-1, is GAGVSQSPRYKVTKRGQDVALRCDPISGHVSLYWYRQALGQGPEFLTYFNYEAQQDKSGLPNDRFSAERPEGSISTLTIQRTEQRDSAMYRCASSPQTGLSNTEAFFGQGTRLTVV.

The V gene is TRBV19, the J gene TRBJ1-1; 7 bases match TRBD1. J lost 5 bases, V lost 6 bases, and 9 bases had no gene match. CDR1 is LNHDA, CDR2 SQIVND, per germline (reference sequence). This CDR3 spans 14 amino acids. CDR3 sequence (DNA): TGTGCCAGTAGCCAGACAGGGCCAGGGACTGAAGCTTTCTTT. Its translation is CASSQTGPGTEAFF.

The chain uses TRBV3-1 (or the pseudogene TRBV3-2) and TRBJ1-6, with 11 bases matching TRBD1. J lost 8 bases, V lost 2 bases, and 2 bases had no gene match. Germline CDR1 and CDR2: LGHDT and YNNKEL (reference sequence). This CDR3 region has 15 residues. The CDR3 protein is CASSQPGQGDSPLHF. CDR3 nucleotides: TGTGCCAGCAGCCAACCGGGACAGGGGGATTCACCCCTCCACTTT.

This clone was counted a few times. CDR3 DNA: TGCGCCAGCAGCCAAGTAGGCAGGAGGGAAAAACTGTTTTTT. Translated: CASSQVGRREKLFF. The rearrangement joins TRBV4-3 to TRBJ1-4; D uncertain. This CDR3 is 14 amino acids long. With 1 base removed from V and 8 bases from J, the gap between germline ends came to 11 bases. Germline assignment: CDR1 LGHNA and CDR2 YSLEER.

CDR3: CASSHDIVDSPLHF. CDR3 in DNA: TGTGCCAGCAGTCATGACATCGTGGATTCACCCCTCCACTTT. The chain links TRBV3-1 (or the pseudogene TRBV3-2) to TRBJ1-6; no clear D. In germline, CDR1 is LGHDT, CDR2 YNNKEL (reference sequence). The CDR3 covers 14 residues. The V end lost 6 bases, the J end lost 8 bases, and 14 bases lay between the germline ends.

This chain links TRBV5-1 with TRBJ2-3; TRBD2 agrees at 15 bases. The CDR3 is 16 residues long. CDR1 is SGHRS and CDR2 is YFSETQ in the germline V gene. J lost 5 bases, V lost 4 bases, and 5 bases had no gene match. The CDR3 loop is CASSAGTSGGRDTQYF. The CDR3 DNA reads as TGCGCCAGCAGCGCCGGGACTAGCGGGGGGAGAGATACGCAGTATTTT.

The CDR3 here is CATSDSSAGGDTQYF. CDR3 in DNA: TGTGCCACCAGTGATTCTAGCGCGGGCGGTGATACGCAGTATTTT. J is TRBJ2-3 and V is TRBV24-1; tentatively, D is TRBD2 (6 bases). CDR3 size: 15 residues. Trimming removed 2 bases from V and 6 bases from J, with 14 bases in between. Germline values: CDR1 KGHDR, CDR2 SFDVKD.

The chain's CDR3 is CASIGTGVQIADTEAFF. The DNA of the CDR3 is TGTGCCAGCATCGGGACAGGGGTTCAAATCGCGGACACTGAAGCTTTCTTT. The chain uses TRBV28 and TRBJ1-1; 10 bases are shared with TRBD1. Germline CDR1 MDHEN, CDR2 SYDVKM. The CDR3 has 17 residues. Germline trimming cut 7 bases from V and 3 bases from J; bases unmatched to any gene: 14.

This clone was recorded a few times. The rearrangement uses TRBV20-1 and TRBJ1-2; 8 bases are a match to TRBD1. Unmatched junction bases numbered 12, after V lost 3 bases and J lost 3 bases. Germline V gene data show CDR1 as DFQATT and CDR2 as SNEGSKA (reference sequence). This CDR3 comprises 16 residues. The CDR3 reads CSASDPSRTGYYGYTF. The CDR3 region has the DNA TGCAGTGCTAGTGACCCCTCTCGGACAGGGTACTATGGCTACACCTTC.

The J gene is TRBJ1-2, the V gene TRBV6-4, with 7 bases aligning to TRBD1. The junction had 3 bases not matched to a gene; V was cut back by 0 bases and J by 2 bases. The CDR3 sequence is 15 residues long. Germline values: CDR1 MRHNA, CDR2 SNTAGT. The CDR3 loop reads CASSDSDRPNYGYTF. The DNA for the CDR3 is TGTGCCAGCAGTGACTCGGACAGGCCGAACTATGGCTACACCTTC.

This clone was recorded once. The chain employs TRBV5-1 and TRBJ2-7; 10 positions match TRBD1. Germline V gene data show CDR1 as SGHRS and CDR2 as YFSETQ. With 4 bases clipped from V and 5 bases from J, the junction kept 9 bases outside the gene matches. The CDR3 is made up of 15 amino acids. DNA of the CDR3: TGCGCCAGCAGCAGTACCGGGACAGGGGTAGACGAGCAGTACTTC. Amino acids: CASSSTGTGVDEQYF.

The chain links TRBV15 to TRBJ1-5; TRBD1 matches 8 bases. Germline CDR1 and CDR2: LNHNV and YYDKDF (reference sequence). This CDR3 spans 18 amino acids. The ends lost 1 base at V and 0 bases at J; junction bases unmatched: 8. The CDR3 loop is CATSRGTGGPGSNQPQHF. The CDR3 DNA is TGTGCCACCAGCAGAGGTACAGGGGGGCCGGGTAGCAATCAGCCCCAGCATTTT.

This clone showed up just once. The V and J genes are TRBV28 and TRBJ1-3; D remains unclear. Germline loops: CDR1 MDHEN, CDR2 SYDVKM. The CDR3 contains 16 residues. V was clipped by 4 bases and J by 0 bases, with 13 bases between them. The CDR3 nucleotides are TGTGCCAGCAGTTCCACCTCCGAGGACTCTGGAAACACCATATATTTT. Protein sequence: CASSSTSEDSGNTIYF.